A selection of T cell receptor beta chains follows, all from one sample in a study of OX40 agonist ivuxolimab in advanced cancers. The assay was immunoSEQ multiplex PCR, and TCRdb's table has in-frame clones only and misses some. This sample carries about 76,000 clones, around nine tenths of them seen once, and the ten largest clones take 2.5% to 3%. Sequenced here: CD4+ or CD8+ T cells sorted from blood, sampled in a trial of the OX40 agonist ivuxolimab. Receptor source: an adult with an advanced solid tumor such as melanoma, head and neck, liver or kidney cancer. Both conserved end residues are part of each CDR3. The D gene is left open where the match is weak. Not all rows give a size; the values are once, few, many and, for expanded clones, a class.

v_gene: TRBV5-1
d_gene: TRBD1
abundance: NA
j_gene: TRBJ2-5
CDR3nt: TGCGCCAGCAGCACGGACAGGGTAGAGACCCAGTACTTC
CDR3aa: CASSTDRVETQYF

v_gene: TRBV10-3
d_gene: TRBD2
abundance: NA
j_gene: TRBJ2-1
CDR3nt: TGTGCCATCAGTATGGCTAGCGGGGGTTACAATGAGCAGTTCTTC
CDR3aa: CAISMASGGYNEQFF

v_gene: TRBV7-2
d_gene: NA
abundance: NA
j_gene: TRBJ2-5
CDR3nt: TGTGCCAGCAGCCCGAGCCCCGGGACCCCTGGGGAGACCCAGTACTTC
CDR3aa: CASSPSPGTPGETQYF

v_gene: TRBV12-5
d_gene: NA
abundance: NA
j_gene: TRBJ1-5
CDR3nt: TGTGCTAGTGCCCCAGACAGCCTCTTACATCAGCCCCAGCATTTT
CDR3aa: CASAPDSLLHQPQHF

v_gene: TRBV5-1
d_gene: NA
abundance: NA
j_gene: TRBJ2-5
CDR3nt: TGCGCCAGCAGGAACAGCCAAGAGACCCAGTACTTC
CDR3aa: CASRNSQETQYF

v_gene: TRBV4-3
d_gene: TRBD1
abundance: NA
j_gene: TRBJ1-6
CDR3nt: TGCGCCAGCAGCCAAGATCAGGGGGAGCATTCACCCCTCCACTTT
CDR3aa: CASSQDQGEHSPLHF

v_gene: TRBV7-6
d_gene: NA
abundance: NA
j_gene: TRBJ1-1
CDR3nt: TGTGCCAGCAGCTTAGAGGGTGGGGCCTCCGCTTTCTTT
CDR3aa: CASSLEGGASAFF

v_gene: TRBV28
d_gene: NA
abundance: NA
j_gene: TRBJ2-2
CDR3nt: TGTGCCAGCAGCCCCGGAGGGGGGGCCGGCGGGGAGCTGTTTTTT
CDR3aa: CASSPGGGAGGELFF

v_gene: TRBV5-1
d_gene: NA
abundance: NA
j_gene: TRBJ2-2
CDR3nt: TGCGCCAGCAACTTGAGGACAGACGGGACCGGGGAGCTGTTTTTT
CDR3aa: CASNLRTDGTGELFF

v_gene: TRBV5-4
d_gene: TRBD1
abundance: once
j_gene: TRBJ2-2
CDR3nt: TGTGCCAGCAGCCCGAAAAGGACAGGGTCGAACACCGGGGAGCTGTTTTTT
CDR3aa: CASSPKRTGSNTGELFF

v_gene: TRBV11-2
d_gene: NA
abundance: NA
j_gene: TRBJ1-3
CDR3nt: TGTGCCAGCAGCTTAGACAGGGAAAAGGGAGGAAACACCATATATTTT
CDR3aa: CASSLDREKGGNTIYF

v_gene: TRBV5-1
d_gene: TRBD2
abundance: NA
j_gene: TRBJ2-3
CDR3nt: TGCGCCAGCGCCTTGTACAGCGGGGGATCAGATACGCAGTATTTT
CDR3aa: CASALYSGGSDTQYF

v_gene: TRBV29-1
d_gene: TRBD1
abundance: NA
j_gene: TRBJ2-3
CDR3nt: TGCAGCGTAGGAACCGGGACAGGGTCGACAGATACGCAGTATTTT
CDR3aa: CSVGTGTGSTDTQYF

v_gene: TRBV7-2
d_gene: NA
abundance: NA
j_gene: TRBJ1-2
CDR3nt: TGTGCCAGCACCCCAAGAGTCGGAGGCTACACCTTC
CDR3aa: CASTPRVGGYTF

v_gene: TRBV7-6
d_gene: NA
abundance: NA
j_gene: TRBJ2-3
CDR3nt: TGTGCCAGCAGCCGCGGCACAGATACGCAGTATTTT
CDR3aa: CASSRGTDTQYF

v_gene: TRBV28
d_gene: NA
abundance: NA
j_gene: TRBJ2-1
CDR3nt: TGTGCCAGCAGTTTTTTAGGGGTAAAAGCCAATGAGCAGTTCTTC
CDR3aa: CASSFLGVKANEQFF

v_gene: TRBV11-2
d_gene: NA
abundance: once
j_gene: TRBJ2-3
CDR3nt: TGTGCCAGCAGCCGACTAGTTGGAAGCACAGATACGCAGTATTTT
CDR3aa: CASSRLVGSTDTQYF

v_gene: TRBV7-9
d_gene: NA
abundance: NA
j_gene: TRBJ2-3
CDR3nt: TGTGCCAGCAGCTCCCGGGGATGGGGGACAGATACGCAGTATTTT
CDR3aa: CASSSRGWGTDTQYF

v_gene: TRBV4-1
d_gene: NA
abundance: NA
j_gene: TRBJ2-4
CDR3nt: TGCGCCAGCAGCCAAGACCCACAGCTAGCCAAAAACATTCAGTACTTC
CDR3aa: CASSQDPQLAKNIQYF

v_gene: TRBV10-3
d_gene: TRBD2
abundance: NA
j_gene: TRBJ2-1
CDR3nt: TGTGCCATCAGTAGGCTAGCGGGGGGGCCGCATGAGCAGTTCTTC
CDR3aa: CAISRLAGGPHEQFF